Many counts were recorded for the clone carrying this TCR beta chain. Via MiXCR, TCRdb re-called the 5' RACE reads, giving one row per CDR3 protein. The data hold under 35,000 distinct CDR3 sequences, with about 5.2% observed a single time. Documented time point: blood at routine non-recurrence follow-up after resection. This entry comes from a study of spatial heterogeneity in lung cancer. Study as a whole: A consistent excess of beta-chain over alpha-chain sequences was detected.

CDR1 is SEHNR and CDR2 is FQNEAQ in the germline V gene (reference sequence). V was trimmed by 1 base and J by 6 bases, leaving 16 bases between them. The CDR3 is 15 amino acids. This chain uses TRBV7-9 with TRBJ2-7; a weak D match, TRBD2 (5 bases). The sample in question was PBMCs, obtained at follow-up. The TCR originated in a female donor with early-stage non-small cell lung cancer. CDR3 coding DNA: TGTGCCAGCAGCTTAGGAGGGAGTATTCCGACCGAGCAGTACTTC. It is translated as CASSLGGSIPTEQYF.